This is a list of T cell receptor beta chains from one sample in a study of T-cell reconstitution after alpha-beta-depleted transplantation in children. Each CDR3 protein gets one entry after TCRdb re-called the PCR reads with MiXCR. The sample lists about 540,000 distinct CDR3 sequences; around 17% were seen once. The source was PBMCs from the stem cell graft donor, collected from the stem cell graft. Every receptor here comes from a human donor who donated a stem cell graft to a child with acute lymphoblastic leukemia. CDR3s include the opening cysteine and the closing phenylalanine or tryptophan. The D gene is left open where the match is weak. Clone size is not always given. Where it is, it says once, few, many or a class for expanded clones.

v_call,d_call,j_call,clone_size,cdr3_nt,cdr3_aa
TRBV5-1,-,TRBJ1-1,-,TGCGCCAGCAGCTTGGGAGGGGGTCTTGAAGCTTTCTTT,CASSLGGGLEAFF
TRBV19,-,TRBJ2-7,-,TGTGCCAGTAGTATCAGCGGGACATCCTACGAGCAGTACTTC,CASSISGTSYEQYF
TRBV6-5,TRBD1,TRBJ2-2,few,TGTGCCAGCAGTTACTCCCACCCGCAGGGGGCTGTCGGGGAGCTGTTTTTT,CASSYSHPQGAVGELFF
TRBV25-1,-,TRBJ2-6,-,TGTGCCAGCAGTGAATGGCAAGGGGTCTCTGGGGCCAACGTCCTGACTTTC,CASSEWQGVSGANVLTF
TRBV5-1,TRBD2,TRBJ2-7,-,TGCGCCAGCAGCTTGGTCGCGGGAGACGAGCAGTACTTC,CASSLVAGDEQYF
TRBV4-1,-,TRBJ2-7,few,TGCGCCAGCAGCCAAGTAGCGTCCGAGCAGTACTTC,CASSQVASEQYF
TRBV6-1,-,TRBJ2-7,-,TGTGCCAGCAGCTCACCTAGGGCTACAGATTCCTACGAGCAGTACTTC,CASSSPRATDSYEQYF
TRBV6-5,-,TRBJ1-1,-,TGTGCCAGCAGTTACAGGTTCTCGATTCCTAACACTGAAGCTTTCTTT,CASSYRFSIPNTEAFF
TRBV19,TRBD1,TRBJ2-3,-,TGTGCCAGTCGGGACAGGGCGACAGATACGCAGTATTTT,CASRDRATDTQYF
TRBV14,-,TRBJ2-2,-,TGTGCCAGCAGCCCGATGGTCCCCGGGGAGCTGTTTTTT,CASSPMVPGELFF
TRBV7-8,-,TRBJ2-7,few,TGTGCCAGCAGCTTTCCGGCGTTTGCCAGCTCCTACGAGCAGTACTTC,CASSFPAFASSYEQYF
TRBV4-1,-,TRBJ2-1,-,TGCGCCAGCAGCCATCTCCAGGACAGCTACAATGAGCAGTTCTTC,CASSHLQDSYNEQFF
TRBV29-1,-,TRBJ2-3,few,TGCAGCGTTGAAGAGGCTCCCGCCCCCACAGATACGCAGTATTTT,CSVEEAPAPTDTQYF
TRBV4-1,-,TRBJ2-1,few,TGCGCCAGCAGCCAATTACTAGGGGATTCCTACAATGAGCAGTTCTTC,CASSQLLGDSYNEQFF
TRBV3-1,-,TRBJ2-3,-,TGTGCCAGCAGCCAAGTTAAATGGCGTCAGGGTCACAACACAGATACGCAGTATTTT,CASSQVKWRQGHNTDTQYF
TRBV5-1,TRBD2,TRBJ2-5,-,TGCGCCAGCAGCCTCCCCAGCGGGAGGGCCGATGAGACCCAGTACTTC,CASSLPSGRADETQYF
TRBV15,-,TRBJ2-1,-,TGTGCCACCAGCGAGAAGGTATCCTACAATGAGCAGTTCTTC,CATSEKVSYNEQFF
TRBV29-1,-,TRBJ2-3,-,TGCAGCGCTTACAGGAACACAGATACGCAGTATTTT,CSAYRNTDTQYF
TRBV19,TRBD1,TRBJ2-5,few,TGTGCCAGTAGTGCCTGGACAGGGGAAGAGACCCAGTACTTC,CASSAWTGEETQYF
TRBV20-1,-,TRBJ2-4,few,TGCAGCGTATCCCCCGTTGGGGCGGCCAAAAACATTCAGTACTTC,CSVSPVGAAKNIQYF
TRBV5-1,TRBD1,TRBJ1-4,once,TGCGCCAGCAGCTCGAAACCCGGGACAGGGAACGAAAAACTGTTTTTT,CASSSKPGTGNEKLFF
TRBV7-2,-,TRBJ1-4,few,TGTGCCAGCAGCCCCGGGGCGGTTTCTTCTAATGAAAAACTGTTTTTT,CASSPGAVSSNEKLFF
TRBV19,-,TRBJ1-5,few,TGTGCCAGTAGTATAGATAAAAGTGATCAGCCCCAGCATTTT,CASSIDKSDQPQHF